This TCR beta chain was recovered during a study of T cell responses to AZD1222 COVID-19 vaccine. The method was immunoSEQ multiplex PCR; TCRdb's version includes in-frame clones alone and lacks a portion of them. The data hold around 120,000 clones, with about 90% observed a single time. The CDR3 runs 14 residues. Germline V lookup: CDR1 SGHDT, CDR2 YYEEEE. The V gene lost 3 bases and the J gene lost 12 bases, with 19 bases spanning the gap. This clone was observed a handful of times. The genes are TRBV5-6 and TRBJ1-5; weak D call: TRBD1 (6 bases). The clonotype originates from an adult in good health. The starting material was peripheral blood, obtained on day 0 of AZD1222 vaccination. CDR3 DNA sequence: TGTGCCAGCAGCTCTAGGACAGTCCCGGTGGGCCAGCATTTT. Its translation is CASSSRTVPVGQHF.